This T cell receptor (beta chain) is drawn from a study of blood T cell repertoires in COVID-19. For the study at large: T cells, B-cell-depleted T cells, or PBMCs provided the cDNA or gDNA that served as material.

In Seattle, patients joined the study during active infection and were tracked longitudinally. Source study methods: By means of reference gene primer amplification, nucleated cell counts were estimated. Libraries were prepared by immunoSEQ multiplex PCR; TCRdb keeps only in-frame clonotypes and omits some of them. V and J calls and clone size are those listed in that table; D and trimming were worked out from the DNA. The top ten hold about 5% of the sample, which has 150,000 to 200,000 clones, approximately 90% seen once. Germline V gene sequence: CDR1 MDHEN, CDR2 SYDVKM. The ends lost 5 bases at V and 4 bases at J; junction bases unmatched: 5. The CDR3 spans 14 residues.

The sample comprised peripheral blood. The origin of this receptor is a man aged 18-30 years with COVID-19, enrolled during active disease. The gene calls are TRBV28 and TRBJ1-5, with 7 bases that match TRBD1. This chain's CDR3 is CASSQSGGNQPQHF. As DNA, the CDR3 is TGTGCCAGCAGTCAATCAGGGGGGAATCAGCCCCAGCATTTT. Full variable domain (remainder filled in from reference TRBV28 and TRBJ1-5): DVKVTQSSRYLVKRTGEKVFLECVQDMDHENMFWYRQDPGLGLRLIYFSYDVKMKEKGDIPEGYSVSREKKERFSLILESASTNQTSMYLCASSQSGGNQPQHFGDGTRLSIL.